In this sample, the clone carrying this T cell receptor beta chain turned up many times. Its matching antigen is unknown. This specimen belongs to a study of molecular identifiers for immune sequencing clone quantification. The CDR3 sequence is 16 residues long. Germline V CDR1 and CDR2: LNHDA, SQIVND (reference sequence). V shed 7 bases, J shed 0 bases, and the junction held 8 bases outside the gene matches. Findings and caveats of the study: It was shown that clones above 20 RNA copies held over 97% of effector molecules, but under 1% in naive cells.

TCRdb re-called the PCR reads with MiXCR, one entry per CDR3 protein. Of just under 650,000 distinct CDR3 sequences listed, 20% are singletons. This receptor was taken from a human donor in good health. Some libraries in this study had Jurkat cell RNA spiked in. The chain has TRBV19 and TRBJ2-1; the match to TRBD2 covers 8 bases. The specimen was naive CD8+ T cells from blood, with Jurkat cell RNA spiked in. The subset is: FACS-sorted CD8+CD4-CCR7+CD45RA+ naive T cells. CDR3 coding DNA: TGTGCCAGTACTCTAGCGGGCCCTAGCTCCTACAATGAGCAGTTCTTC. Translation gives CASTLAGPSSYNEQFF.